The T cell receptor beta chain described here comes from a study of sequential checkpoint blockade in melanoma. The ends lost 3 bases at V and 6 bases at J; junction bases unmatched: 4. Germline V gene sequence: CDR1 LNHDA, CDR2 SQIVND (reference sequence). The CDR3 has 13 amino acids. This clone was seen once. Treatment defined: randomized to nivolumab then ipilimumab (arm A) or the reverse (arm B). Live CD3+CD8+ CD19− CD56− cells were sorted from PBMCs. Generated by immunoSEQ multiplex PCR, the TCRdb table keeps only in-frame clones and is missing some. In the table there are about 3,500 clones, 50% to 75% of which are singletons.

The sequencing used CD8+ T cells sorted from blood (inferred from file names), collected from a patient given nivolumab and ipilimumab in sequence. The receptor comes from a human donor with melanoma. The V call is TRBV19, the J call TRBJ1-2; 7 positions match TRBD1. CDR3 DNA: TGTGCCAGTAGTATGACAGGGATGGATGGCTACACCTTC. It codes for CASSMTGMDGYTF.